This T cell receptor (beta chain) originates from a study of T cells in localized non-small cell lung cancer. Findings of the study overall: Longer survival (overall) was linked to higher T cell density in blood. Compared with tumor, uninvolved adjacent lung displayed greater T cell clonality, ranking highest overall.

A word on this clone: Its specificity is not known.

The germline V gene encodes CDR1 LNHDA and CDR2 SQIVND (reference sequence). The V gene end was trimmed by 8 bases and the J gene end by 1 base; junction bases not matched to a gene: 4. This CDR3 has 14 amino acids. TCRdb's copy holds only in-frame clones and misses some; the assay was immunoSEQ multiplex PCR. The data contain about 70,000 clones, approximately 84% of them singletons. This chain uses TRBV19 with TRBJ1-5, with 8 bases matching TRBD1. This sample comprised peripheral blood, obtained before any cancer treatment. The sequence came from a female donor over 55 with stage I lung adenocarcinoma. The CDR3 nucleotides read TGTGCCAGTGGACAGGGATTGAGCAATCAGCCCCAGCATTTT. Encoded protein: CASGQGLSNQPQHF.